This T cell receptor beta chain was obtained from a study of blood T cells in healthy people across ages. Study results and limitations: The fall in TCR beta diversity per million T cells was roughly linear with age.

This clonotype showed up just once. The antigen is not known. The CDR3 runs to 18 residues. Alongside a J-beta primer mix, a sample-barcoded 5' primer served in a second PCR lasting about 7 to 12 cycles. TCRdb fed the 5' RACE reads into MiXCR, producing one record per CDR3 protein. Of approximately 350,000 distinct CDR3 sequences in the sample, 50% to 60% are singletons; the top ten hold under 60%. This rearrangement joins TRBV21-1 to TRBJ2-1; the table's D gene call, TRBD2, was not cross checked with the DNA. TRBV21-1 is an annotated pseudogene. The sequence was collected from a man aged 55 to 69 in good health. Material for sequencing was blood. CDR3 region: CASTPRRTSGGTYNEQFF. In nucleotides, the CDR3 is TGTGCCAGCACCCCACGCCGGACTAGCGGGGGGACCTACAATGAGCAGTTCTTC.